Listed here are 20 T cell receptor beta chains from one sample, sequenced in a study of somatic mutations in cytotoxic T cells in rheumatoid arthritis. Sequencing was performed with immunoSEQ multiplex PCR; in TCRdb, only in-frame clones are kept and a portion is missing. This sample has about 4,200 clones, with 55% to 80% found just once. Sequenced sample: CD8+ T cells sorted from blood. The receptors originated from an adult with rheumatoid arthritis.

The chain carries TRBV10-3 and TRBJ1-2; no firm D call. V gave up 0 bases and J gave up 7 bases, with 6 bases separating them. This CDR3 is 12 amino acids long. Germline V gene lookup returns CDR1 ENHRY and CDR2 SYGVKD. CDR3 nucleotide sequence: TGTGCCATCAGTGAGTCGACGCGTGGCTACACCTTC. Residues: CAISESTRGYTF.

This clone was counted a few times. This chain joins TRBV4-1 and TRBJ1-6, with D perhaps TRBD1 (6 bases). The germline V gene has CDR1 MGHRA and CDR2 YSYEKL. Between the trimmed V and J ends, which lost 0 bases and 9 bases, there was a span of 6 bases. The CDR3 totals 13 residues. Here the CDR3 DNA reads TGCGCCAGCAGCCAAGACAGGGGTTCACCCCTCCACTTT. Encoded protein: CASSQDRGSPLHF.

CDR3 loop: CASSPSGHNEQFF. CDR3 bases: TGTGCCAGCAGCCCGTCGGGGCACAATGAGCAGTTCTTC. The V and J genes are TRBV9 and TRBJ2-1; the D gene could be TRBD1 or TRBD2 (5 bases each). The germline V gene encodes CDR1 SGDLS and CDR2 YYNGEE. This CDR3 is built from 13 residues. Trimming removed 4 bases from V and 5 bases from J, with 10 bases in between.

There are a few counts of this clone. V usage is TRBV9 and J usage is TRBJ1-2, with D possibly matching TRBD1 (6 bases). CDR1 and CDR2 (germline): SGDLS, YYNGEE. Trimming shortened V by 7 bases and J by 2 bases, and 12 bases separated the two germline ends. This CDR3 is 13 amino acids long. This chain's CDR3 is CASGRTGNYGYTF. In DNA, the CDR3 is TGTGCCAGCGGCCGAACAGGGAACTATGGCTACACCTTC.

The chain uses TRBV6-5 and TRBJ1-5; D ambiguous. Germline CDR1 and CDR2: MNHEY and SVGAGI. The CDR3 length is 14 residues. V was clipped by 2 bases and J by 5 bases, with 10 bases between them. CDR3 loop: CASSYQADYQPQHF. The CDR3 DNA follows: TGTGCCAGCAGTTACCAGGCAGACTATCAGCCCCAGCATTTT.

V usage is TRBV9 and J usage is TRBJ2-3, with D maybe TRBD2 (7 bases). This CDR3 is built from 15 residues. Germline CDR1 is SGDLS and CDR2 is YYNGEE. The V gene lost 4 bases and the J gene lost 5 bases, with 17 bases spanning the gap. The CDR3 nucleotides read TGTGCCAGCAGCCCTTGGGGGGGGCTCGGAGATACGCAGTATTTT. Its translation: CASSPWGGLGDTQYF.

This rearrangement joins TRBV27 to TRBJ1-4; a weak D match, TRBD1 (6 bases). Germline CDR1 MNHEY, CDR2 SMNVEV (reference sequence). This CDR3 has 17 residues. The V end lost 5 bases, the J end lost 3 bases, and 19 bases lay between the germline ends. CDR3 coding DNA: TGTGCCAGCAGTCCCCGGGCCTACAGGGCGGCTAATGAAAAACTGTTTTTT. It translates to CASSPRAYRAANEKLFF. Drawing the rest from reference TRBV27 and TRBJ1-4, the complete variable domain is EAQVTQNPRYLITVTGKKLTVTCSQNMNHEYMSWYRQDPGLGLRQIYYSMNVEVTDKGDVPEGYKVSRKEKRNFPLILESPSPNQTSLYFCASSPRAYRAANEKLFFGSGTQLSVL.

This clone was counted between two and nine times. The chain employs TRBV27 and TRBJ1-2, with 7 bases that match TRBD1. Germline CDR1 reads MNHEY; CDR2 reads SMNVEV (reference sequence). This CDR3 is 11 amino acids long. V gave up 5 bases and J gave up 6 bases; unmatched junction bases: 0. The CDR3 DNA reads TGTGCCAGCAGTACAGGGGATGGCTACACCTTC. This sequence encodes CASSTGDGYTF.

The genes are TRBV18 and TRBJ1-3, with 9 bases fitting TRBD1. Germline V lookup: CDR1 KGHSH, CDR2 LQKENI. CDR3 length: 15 residues. Losses at the gene ends were 3 bases for V and 3 bases for J; bases not matched to a gene: 3. Written as DNA, the CDR3 is TGTGCCAGCTCACCCGGGACAGGGAGTGGAAACACCATATATTTT. The encoded protein is CASSPGTGSGNTIYF.

The chain recombines TRBV6-1 with TRBJ1-4; D unclear. V was pared by 1 base and J by 8 bases, with 17 bases between. The germline CDR1 and CDR2 sequences are MNHNS and SASEGT. The CDR3 is made up of 16 amino acids. The CDR3 DNA sequence: TGTGCCAGCAGTGAAGATTTGGTTGGGGTTAGGGAAAAACTGTTTTTT. Protein product: CASSEDLVGVREKLFF.

V and J are TRBV5-4 and TRBJ2-2; D remains unclear. CDR3 size: 14 residues. Per germline, CDR1 SGHNT and CDR2 YYREEE (reference sequence). V was clipped by 3 bases and J by 2 bases, with 8 bases between them. Here the CDR3 reads CASSSGRNTGELFF. DNA for the CDR3: TGTGCCAGCAGCTCCGGTAGAAACACCGGGGAGCTGTTTTTT.

The rearrangement joins TRBV9 to TRBJ1-3, with TRBD1 as a possible D gene (5 bases). V dropped 0 bases and J dropped 0 bases, with 16 bases sitting between them. From germline, CDR1 is SGDLS and CDR2 YYNGEE. The CDR3 totals 18 residues. The DNA for the CDR3 is TGTGCCAGCAGCGTAGGGGGGGGAGGGGCCCACTCTGGAAACACCATATATTTT. Its protein product is CASSVGGGGAHSGNTIYF.

The chain links TRBV30 to TRBJ1-1, with a tentative D call TRBD1 (5 bases). Germline V CDR1 and CDR2: GTSNPN, SVGIG (reference sequence). Trimming shortened V by 2 bases and J by 1 base, and 14 bases separated the two germline ends. The CDR3 runs 15 residues. DNA for the CDR3: TGTGCCTGGAGTACCGGTGGGGCGCAGAACACTGAAGCTTTCTTT. Translation: CAWSTGGAQNTEAFF. The full variable domain, in which reference TRBV30 and TRBJ1-1 provide the parts outside the CDR3, is SQTIHQWPATLVQPVGSPLSLECTVEGTSNPNLYWYRQAAGRGLQLLFYSVGIGQISSEVPQNLSASRPQDRQFILSSKKLLLSDSGFYLCAWSTGGAQNTEAFFGQGTRLTVV.

This chain uses TRBV29-1 with TRBJ2-1; TRBD1 matches at 7 bases. Germline CDR1 and CDR2: SQVTM and ANQGSEA. The V and J ends lost 5 bases and 7 bases, in that order; junction bases with no gene match: 5. The CDR3 is 12 residues long. The CDR3 DNA reads TGCAGCGTTAGGACAGGTTTGAATGAGCAGTTCTTC. The encoded protein is CSVRTGLNEQFF.

The V and J genes are TRBV7-9 and TRBJ1-2, with unresolved D. The germline V and J ends were trimmed by 5 bases and 8 bases, with 27 bases remaining between them. Germline V gives CDR1 SEHNR, CDR2 FQNEAQ (reference sequence). There are 17 residues in the CDR3. CDR3 DNA sequence: TGTGCCAGCAGCCCTGAGAGTTGGTCAGCCTCCCGAGGGGGCTACACCTTC. Translation: CASSPESWSASRGGYTF.

The chain links TRBV6-5 to TRBJ1-1; possible D gene TRBD1, 5 bases. The V end lost 5 bases, the J end lost 6 bases, and 7 bases lay between the germline ends. Germline V lookup: CDR1 MNHEY, CDR2 SVGAGI. There are 11 residues in the CDR3. The CDR3 DNA reads as TGTGCCAGCAGTAGGGGTCCTGAAGCTTTCTTT. Residues: CASSRGPEAFF.

The gene calls are TRBV4-1 and TRBJ2-7; 11 nucleotides agree with TRBD2. V shed 0 bases and J 3 bases; nucleotides not matched to a gene: 10. The germline V gene has CDR1 MGHRA and CDR2 YSYEKL. The CDR3 loop spans 18 amino acids. The CDR3 nucleotides are TGCGCCAGCAGCCAAGATACCAATAGCGGGGGGGCGCGCTACGAGCAGTACTTC. This sequence encodes CASSQDTNSGGARYEQYF.

V and J are TRBV7-2 and TRBJ1-6, with a possible D match to TRBD1 (5 bases). CDR1 and CDR2 from the germline V gene are SGHTA and FQGNSA. Trimming left V 5 bases short and J 9 bases short, with 11 bases between. The CDR3 covers 13 residues. For the CDR3, the DNA is TGTGCCAGCAGCCTGGGAGGGGTTTCACCCCTCCACTTT. Encoded protein: CASSLGGVSPLHF.

The V and J genes are TRBV19 and TRBJ1-2; tentatively, D is TRBD1 (5 bases). The CDR3 contains 16 residues. V lost 5 bases and J lost 3, with 19 bases in between. CDR1 is LNHDA, CDR2 SQIVND, per germline (reference sequence). The CDR3 DNA follows: TGTGCCAGTAGTCCCTCCTTGGACTCAGGGCACTATGGCTACACCTTC. It is translated as CASSPSLDSGHYGYTF. Based on the CDR3 plus reference TRBV19 and TRBJ1-2, the full variable domain is DGGITQSPKYLFRKEGQNVTLSCEQNLNHDAMYWYRQDPGQGLRLIYYSQIVNDFQKGDIAEGYSVSREKKESFPLTVTSAQKNPTAFYLCASSPSLDSGHYGYTFGSGTRLTVV.

This clone is labeled as medium-sized. V is TRBV6-1 and J is TRBJ2-7; D may be TRBD1 (6 bases). Germline V gene data show CDR1 as MNHNS and CDR2 as SASEGT. This CDR3 has 15 residues. The V end was cut by 7 bases, the J end by 7 bases, with 23 bases between. CDR3 in amino acids: CASTRRGLTDSEQYF. As DNA, the CDR3 is TGTGCCAGCACCCGAAGGGGGTTGACAGATTCAGAGCAGTACTTC.